This T cell receptor beta chain was obtained from a study of blood T cells in healthy people across ages. Then a second PCR, running about 6 to 12 cycles, was carried out with a sample-barcoded 5' primer and a J-beta primer mix. Via MiXCR, TCRdb re-called the 5' RACE reads, giving one row per CDR3 protein. The sample holds fewer than 700,000 distinct CDR3 sequences, less than 45% seen once. The CDR3 consists of 14 residues. With V trimmed by 7 bases and J by 7 bases, 10 bases remained unmatched. Germline CDR1 MNHEY, CDR2 SMNVEV (reference sequence). This clonotype was obtained from a man of 80 years or more in good health. This chain joins TRBV27 and TRBJ2-1; 7 nucleotides align to TRBD2. The sequenced material came from blood. DNA for the CDR3: TGTGCCAGCACCAGTTGGGGACTAAAGAATGAGCAGTTCTTC. As protein: CASTSWGLKNEQFF.